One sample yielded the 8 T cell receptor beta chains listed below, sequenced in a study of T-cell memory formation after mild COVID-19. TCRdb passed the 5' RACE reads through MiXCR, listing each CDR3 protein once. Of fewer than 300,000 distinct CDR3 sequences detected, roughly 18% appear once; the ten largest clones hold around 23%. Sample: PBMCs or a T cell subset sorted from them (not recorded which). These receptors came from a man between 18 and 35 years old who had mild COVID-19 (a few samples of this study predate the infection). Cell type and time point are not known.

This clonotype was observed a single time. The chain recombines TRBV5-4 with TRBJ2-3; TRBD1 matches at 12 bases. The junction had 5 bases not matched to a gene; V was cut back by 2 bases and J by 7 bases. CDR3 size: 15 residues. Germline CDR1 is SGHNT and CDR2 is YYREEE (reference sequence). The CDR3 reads CASSLGDRGPNTQYF. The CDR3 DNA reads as TGTGCCAGCAGCTTAGGGGACAGGGGGCCGAATACGCAGTATTTT.

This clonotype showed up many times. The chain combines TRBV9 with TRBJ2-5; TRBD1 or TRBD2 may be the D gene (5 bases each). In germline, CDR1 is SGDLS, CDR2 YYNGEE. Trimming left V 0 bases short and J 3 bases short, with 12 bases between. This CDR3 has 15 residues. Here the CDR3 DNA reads TGTGCCAGCAGCGTAGGTGGGGGACCGAAAGAGACCCAGTACTTC. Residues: CASSVGGGPKETQYF.

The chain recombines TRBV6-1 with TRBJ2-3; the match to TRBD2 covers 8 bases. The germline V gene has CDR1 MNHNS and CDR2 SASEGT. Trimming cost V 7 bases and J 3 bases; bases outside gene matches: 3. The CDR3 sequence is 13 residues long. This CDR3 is CASTGGETDTQYF. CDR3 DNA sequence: TGTGCCAGCACCGGGGGGGAAACAGATACGCAGTATTTT.

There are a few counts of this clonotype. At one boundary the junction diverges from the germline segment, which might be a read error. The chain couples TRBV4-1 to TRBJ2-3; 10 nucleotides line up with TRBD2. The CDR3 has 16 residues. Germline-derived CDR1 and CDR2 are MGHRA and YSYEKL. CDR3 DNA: TGCGCCAGCAGCCAAGAGGAGCGGGGGGGCACGGATACGCAGTATTTT. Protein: CASSQEERGGTDTQYF.

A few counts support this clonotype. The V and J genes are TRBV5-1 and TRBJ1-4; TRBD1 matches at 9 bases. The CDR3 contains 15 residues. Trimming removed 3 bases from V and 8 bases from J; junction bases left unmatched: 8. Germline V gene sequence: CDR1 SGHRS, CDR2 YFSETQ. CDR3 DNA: TGCGCCAGCAGCTACATGACAGGGGGTCGCGAAAAACTGTTTTTT. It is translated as CASSYMTGGREKLFF.

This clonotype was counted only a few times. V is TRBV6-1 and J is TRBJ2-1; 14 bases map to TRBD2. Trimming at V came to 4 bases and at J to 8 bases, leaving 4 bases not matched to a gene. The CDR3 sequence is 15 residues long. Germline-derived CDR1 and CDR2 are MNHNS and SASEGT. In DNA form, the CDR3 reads TGTGCCAGCAGTGTAGGGACTAGCGGGGGCTATGAGCAGTTCTTC. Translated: CASSVGTSGGYEQFF.

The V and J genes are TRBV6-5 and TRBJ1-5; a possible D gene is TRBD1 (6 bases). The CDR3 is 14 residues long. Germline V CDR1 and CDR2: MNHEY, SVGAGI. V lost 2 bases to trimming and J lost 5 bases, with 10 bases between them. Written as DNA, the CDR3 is TGTGCCAGCAGTTACAGCCAGGGGTATCAGCCCCAGCATTTT. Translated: CASSYSQGYQPQHF.

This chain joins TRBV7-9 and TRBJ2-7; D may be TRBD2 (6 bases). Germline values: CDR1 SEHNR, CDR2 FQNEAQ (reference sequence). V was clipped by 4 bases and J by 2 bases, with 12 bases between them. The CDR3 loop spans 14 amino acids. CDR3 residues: CASSSGLIPYEQYF. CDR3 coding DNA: TGTGCCAGCAGCTCGGGACTGATCCCCTACGAGCAGTACTTC.